This record concerns one TCR beta chain sequence. This sample is drawn from a study of blood T cell repertoires in COVID-19. Turning to the study itself: T cells, B-cell-depleted T cells, or PBMCs supplied cDNA or gDNA.

During active infection, Seattle patients enrolled and were then monitored through disease. CDR1 and CDR2 from the germline V gene are SGHDT and YYEEEE. V lost 2 bases and J lost 7, with 12 bases in between. This CDR3 contains 13 residues. Data came from immunoSEQ multiplex PCR; TCRdb stores just in-frame clones and leaves some out. This table has roughly 190,000 clones, 85% to 90% appearing once. This chain connects TRBV5-6 to TRBJ2-5, with D uncertain. What was sequenced was peripheral blood. The sequence was collected from an older woman with COVID-19, enrolled during active disease. CDR3: CASSFLATGTQYF. In DNA form, the CDR3 reads TGTGCCAGCAGCTTCTTGGCTACGGGGACCCAGTACTTC. Supplemented by reference TRBV5-6 and TRBJ2-5, the full variable domain reads DAGVTQSPTHLIKTRGQQVTLRCSPKSGHDTVSWYQQALGQGPQFIFQYYEEEERQRGNFPDRFSGHQFPNYSSELNVNALLLGDSALYLCASSFLATGTQYFGPGTRLLVL.